The sequence of this T cell receptor (beta chain) was determined in a study of blood T cell repertoires in COVID-19. Overall study context: Whether acute or convalescent, the COVID-19 samples came from the United States, Italy and Spain.

Assay: immunoSEQ multiplex PCR; the TCRdb copy retains only in-frame clones and omits some. This table holds 120,000 to 150,000 clones, more than 75% found once. In germline, CDR1 is GTSNPN, CDR2 SVGIG (reference sequence). The CDR3 covers 15 residues. With 3 bases clipped from V and 4 bases from J, the junction kept 7 bases outside the gene matches. The chain is built from TRBV30 and TRBJ2-7, with 12 nucleotides matching TRBD2. Sequencing used peripheral blood. The receptor comes from a man aged 60-69 years with acute or convalescent COVID-19. Here the CDR3 DNA reads TGTGCCTGGAGCGAGGGACTAGCGGGCTTATACGAGCAGTACTTC. Encoded protein: CAWSEGLAGLYEQYF.